One and the same sample provided the 20 T cell receptor beta chains below, sequenced in a study of T cells in Graves' hyperthyroidism and ophthalmopathy (dated 2019 in TCRdb). Library preparation employed multiplex PCR. TCRdb names Illumina HiSeq 2000 as the instrument used. The TCR beta CDR3 regions were amplified from the RNA transcripts. A first-round RT-PCR of the TCR CDR3 used the HTBI primer set with the Qiagen OneStep RT-PCR kit. The public reads were quality trimmed at Q25 with fastp and then assembled into clones with MiXCR by TCRdb, keeping productive beta chains. Each record represents a unique CDR3 protein, reported with the most common genes and DNA among its rows. A total of about 580,000 distinct CDR3 sequences appear in this sample, approximately 44% of them only once. Of the sample, around 7.7% is held by the ten largest clones. The sequenced material came from peripheral blood or thyroid tissue (not recorded which). The receptor source for this set is a woman between 18 and 30 years old with Graves' hyperthyroidism.

The CDR3 here is CAISDLDYEQFF. Here the CDR3 DNA reads TGTGCCATCAGTGACCTCGACTATGAGCAGTTCTTC. V and J are TRBV10-3 and TRBJ2-7; D is unclear. The J call may be incorrect, as the DNA end agrees better with TRBJ2-1. The CDR3 sequence is 12 residues long. Germline CDR1 ENHRY, CDR2 SYGVKD.

The chain is built from TRBV20-1 and TRBJ1-1; no reliable D call. The germline V and J ends were trimmed by 1 base and 7 bases, with 7 bases remaining between them. CDR3 size: 11 residues. The V gene's germline CDR1 is DFQATT and CDR2 SNEGSKA (reference sequence). Here the CDR3 reads CSARAGGEAFF. The CDR3 DNA sequence: TGCAGTGCTAGAGCGGGAGGTGAAGCTTTCTTT.

This clonotype was seen more than once but under ten times. The chain couples TRBV10-3 to TRBJ2-1, with 8 bases lining up with TRBD2. Germline V gene lookup returns CDR1 ENHRY and CDR2 SYGVKD. The J segment lost 7 bases and the V segment lost 6 bases, leaving 8 bases of the junction unmatched. The CDR3 is 14 amino acids. CDR3 in amino acids: CAISGRANGNEQFF. In nucleotides, the CDR3 is TGTGCCATCAGCGGGAGGGCCAACGGAAATGAGCAGTTCTTC.

The chain couples TRBV4-3 to TRBJ2-2; TRBD2 is a possible D gene (5 bases). The CDR3 spans 14 residues. V shed 8 bases and J shed 0 bases, with 10 bases lying between them. Germline-derived CDR1 and CDR2 are LGHNA and YSLEER. This CDR3 is CASQAEANTGELFF. As DNA, the CDR3 is TGCGCCAGCCAAGCGGAAGCGAACACCGGGGAGCTGTTTTTT.

This clonotype came up many times. The chain couples TRBV12-3 or TRBV12-4 to TRBJ2-5, with 9 bases lining up with TRBD1. The trim removed 5 bases at V and 4 bases at J, leaving 8 bases unmatched. The CDR3 consists of 15 residues. In DNA form, the CDR3 reads TGTGCCAGCAGTCCGAGGGGACAGGGCTTAGAGACCCAGTACTTC. Its protein product is CASSPRGQGLETQYF.

This clonotype was recorded at least ten times. The rearrangement joins TRBV6-5 to TRBJ2-7; possible D gene TRBD1, 6 bases. The V gene lost 2 bases and the J gene lost 4 bases, with 18 bases spanning the gap. Germline V lookup: CDR1 MNHEY, CDR2 SVGAGI. The CDR3 is made up of 16 amino acids. CDR3 protein: CASSYGAVGGAYEQYF. As DNA, the CDR3 is TGTGCCAGCAGTTACGGGGCGGTAGGGGGTGCGTACGAGCAGTACTTC.

Notes on this clonotype: Being one base from a much bigger clone, this may be a read error. This chain links TRBV11-1 with TRBJ2-7; 10 nucleotides align to TRBD2. The CDR3 has 12 residues. Germline V gives CDR1 SGHAT, CDR2 FQDESV (reference sequence). Germline trimming cut 6 bases from V and 7 bases from J; bases unmatched to any gene: 3. CDR3 sequence (DNA): TGTGCCAGCAGACTAGCGGGACGGGAGCAGTACTTC. This gives the protein CASRLAGREQYF.

There are many counts of this clonotype. The chain joins TRBV5-8 to TRBJ2-7, with 12 bases identical to TRBD2. CDR1 SGHTS and CDR2 YDEGEE come from the germline V gene. This CDR3 spans 16 amino acids. V gave up 3 bases and J gave up 4 bases; unmatched junction bases: 8. CDR3 sequence: CASSYRASGRVYEQYF. The CDR3, as DNA: TGTGCCAGCAGCTACAGGGCTAGCGGGAGGGTGTACGAGCAGTACTTC.

This sequence joins TRBV30 and TRBJ1-3; D not certain. Germline assignment: CDR1 GTSNPN and CDR2 SVGIG (reference sequence). The CDR3 has 12 amino acids. Trimming took 0 bases from V and 3 from J, leaving 3 bases between them. The CDR3 loop is CAWSVRGNTIYF. The CDR3 DNA is TGTGCCTGGAGTGTACGTGGAAACACCATATATTTT.

The chain combines TRBV7-2 with TRBJ1-3; D not certain. Trimming removed 4 bases from V and 2 bases from J, with 6 bases in between. This CDR3 has 13 amino acids. Per germline, CDR1 SGHTA and CDR2 FQGNSA. The CDR3 spells CASSSQPGNTIYF. The CDR3, as DNA: TGTGCCAGCAGCTCACAACCTGGAAACACCATATATTTT.

The rearrangement joins TRBV12-3 or TRBV12-4 to TRBJ2-2, with 9 bases lining up with TRBD2. J gave up 3 bases and V 5 bases, and 10 bases lay outside the gene matches. The CDR3 sequence is 17 residues long. The CDR3 bases are TGTGCCAGCAGTCAGTTAGGGGAGCGGGAGGACACCGGGGAGCTGTTTTTT. Translating it yields CASSQLGEREDTGELFF.

The chain combines TRBV12-3 or TRBV12-4 with TRBJ2-7; tentatively, D is TRBD1 or TRBD2 (5 bases each). There are 14 residues in the CDR3. V was cut by 2 bases and J by 7 bases, with 15 bases left in between. The CDR3 region has the DNA TGTGCCAGCAGTTTACGAGGGGTGAGCAATGAGCAGTACTTC. Translated, it gives CASSLRGVSNEQYF.

This clonotype was seen ten or more times. The rearrangement links TRBV10-3 to TRBJ2-5; D is perhaps TRBD1 or TRBD2 (5 bases each). Trimming cost V 5 bases and J 4 bases, with 23 bases left between them. The CDR3 sequence is 17 residues long. The germline V gene has CDR1 ENHRY and CDR2 SYGVKD. This chain's CDR3 is CAISLLGPRDRGETQYF. CDR3 sequence (DNA): TGTGCCATCAGTCTTCTCGGTCCGAGGGATAGGGGAGAGACCCAGTACTTC.

The CDR3 spells CASRGTASSYNSPLHF. CDR3 nucleotides: TGTGCCAGCCGTGGGACAGCTAGCTCCTATAATTCACCCCTCCACTTT. This rearrangement joins TRBV2 to TRBJ1-6, with 7 bases that match TRBD1. Unmatched junction bases numbered 7, after V lost 8 bases and J lost 0 bases. The CDR3 sequence is 16 residues long. Germline-derived CDR1 and CDR2 are SNHLY and FYNNEI.

The genes are TRBV18 and TRBJ2-7; D gene uncertain. This CDR3 contains 16 residues. Germline loops: CDR1 KGHSH, CDR2 LQKENI. The ends were cut back, 3 bases at V and 3 bases at J, with 18 bases in the middle. The CDR3 protein is CASSPFGPPEGYEQYF. The CDR3 DNA reads TGTGCCAGCTCACCCTTTGGACCTCCAGAAGGCTACGAGCAGTACTTC.

The gene calls are TRBV7-3 and TRBJ1-1; 8 nucleotides line up with TRBD1. Trimming removed 2 bases from V and 7 bases from J; junction bases left unmatched: 3. The CDR3 is 13 amino acids. Germline CDR1 and CDR2: SGHTA and FQGTGA. CDR3 loop: CASSLQGANEAFF. The DNA of the CDR3 is TGTGCCAGCAGCTTACAGGGGGCTAATGAAGCTTTCTTT.

This chain uses TRBV11-2 with TRBJ2-7; 13 bases agree with TRBD2. Germline values: CDR1 SGHAT, CDR2 FQNNGV. The ends lost 8 bases at V and 5 bases at J; junction bases unmatched: 9. The CDR3 has 15 residues. CDR3 bases: TGTGCCAGCGGCCCAGGACTAGCGGGAGTGAACGAGCAGTACTTC. Amino acid sequence: CASGPGLAGVNEQYF.

This clonotype was counted at least ten times. The chain carries TRBV6-5 and TRBJ1-3; D remains ambiguous. Germline V gene sequence: CDR1 MNHEY, CDR2 SVGAGI. The V end lost 2 bases, the J end lost 2 bases, and 4 bases lay between the germline ends. The length of the CDR3 is 13 residues. CDR3 sequence reads: CASSYGTGNTIYF. CDR3 in DNA: TGTGCCAGCAGTTACGGGACTGGAAACACCATATATTTT.

J is TRBJ1-5 and V is TRBV20-1; maybe TRBD1 (5 bases). The germline V and J ends were trimmed by 8 bases and 9 bases, with 14 bases remaining between them. The CDR3 consists of 11 residues. Germline loops: CDR1 DFQATT, CDR2 SNEGSKA (reference sequence). CDR3 in DNA: TGCAGTACACCAGTTGGGGGGCCCCAGCATTTT. Translation gives CSTPVGGPQHF.

This clonotype is a singleton in its sample. The chain joins TRBV2 to TRBJ1-1; 9 bases fit TRBD1. V gave up 4 bases and J gave up 5 bases; unmatched junction bases: 2. CDR3 length: 13 residues. Germline CDR1 is SNHLY and CDR2 is FYNNEI. CDR3 bases: TGTGCCAGCAGTGGACAGGGGGAAACTGAAGCTTTCTTT. Translating it yields CASSGQGETEAFF.